The rows below give T cell receptor beta chains drawn from one sample of a study of blood T cell repertoires in COVID-19. The table came from immunoSEQ multiplex PCR; TCRdb's copy has only in-frame clones and leaves some out. The sample includes approximately 380,000 clones, roughly 85% seen only once; the top ten take roughly 3.9%. The sequenced sample consisted of peripheral blood. These receptors all stem from a woman under 30 with acute or convalescent COVID-19. Each CDR3 is given with its conserved first and last residue. A D gene is named only where the DNA matches it firmly. Clone sizes are given selectively: once, few, many, or a class where the clone is expanded.

d_gene: .
abundance: .
v_gene: TRBV11-2
j_gene: TRBJ2-1
CDR3aa: CASSLDRYLAFNEQFF
CDR3nt: TGTGCCAGCAGCTTAGATCGGTACCTAGCCTTCAATGAGCAGTTCTTC

d_gene: .
abundance: .
v_gene: TRBV5-6
j_gene: TRBJ2-6
CDR3aa: CASSFFQSFGANVLTF
CDR3nt: TGTGCCAGCAGCTTCTTCCAGTCTTTCGGGGCCAACGTCCTGACTTTC

d_gene: .
abundance: .
v_gene: TRBV2
j_gene: TRBJ1-2
CDR3aa: CASMERWANYGYTF
CDR3nt: TGTGCCAGCATGGAGAGATGGGCTAACTATGGCTACACCTTC

d_gene: TRBD1
abundance: .
v_gene: TRBV12-3/TRBV12-4
j_gene: TRBJ1-5
CDR3aa: CASNLQGDQPQHF
CDR3nt: TGTGCCAGCAACTTACAGGGGGACCAGCCCCAGCATTTT

d_gene: TRBD1
abundance: .
v_gene: TRBV5-6
j_gene: TRBJ1-3
CDR3aa: CASSLTTGGGNTIYF
CDR3nt: TGTGCCAGCAGCCTCACCACAGGGGGTGGAAACACCATATATTTT

d_gene: TRBD2
abundance: .
v_gene: TRBV5-1
j_gene: TRBJ2-7
CDR3aa: CASSLTSGGSYEQYF
CDR3nt: TGCGCCAGCAGTTTGACTAGCGGGGGTTCCTACGAGCAGTACTTC

d_gene: .
abundance: .
v_gene: TRBV5-5
j_gene: TRBJ1-1
CDR3aa: CASSLDGPGTEAFF
CDR3nt: TGTGCCAGCAGCTTGGACGGCCCGGGCACTGAAGCTTTCTTT

d_gene: .
abundance: .
v_gene: TRBV7-3
j_gene: TRBJ1-1
CDR3aa: CASSSGLGREAFF
CDR3nt: TGTGCCAGCAGCTCCGGATTGGGGCGTGAGGCTTTCTTT

d_gene: TRBD1
abundance: .
v_gene: TRBV2
j_gene: TRBJ2-7
CDR3aa: CASSGTGDYEQYF
CDR3nt: TGTGCCAGTTCCGGGACAGGGGACTACGAGCAGTACTTC

d_gene: .
abundance: .
v_gene: TRBV5-1
j_gene: TRBJ2-2
CDR3aa: CASSLSISVEPTGELFF
CDR3nt: TGCGCCAGCAGCTTAAGTATTTCAGTTGAACCCACCGGGGAGCTGTTTTTT

d_gene: .
abundance: .
v_gene: TRBV10-3
j_gene: TRBJ2-7
CDR3aa: CATGTGSYEQYF
CDR3nt: TGTGCCACCGGGACTGGCTCCTACGAGCAGTACTTC

d_gene: .
abundance: .
v_gene: TRBV25-1
j_gene: TRBJ1-4
CDR3aa: CASSEGGPTNEKLFF
CDR3nt: TGTGCCAGCAGTGAGGGGGGGCCAACTAATGAAAAACTGTTTTTT

d_gene: .
abundance: .
v_gene: TRBV3-1/TRBV3-2
j_gene: TRBJ2-3
CDR3aa: CASSQGGTGERRF
CDR3nt: TGTGCCAGCAGCCAAGGAGGAACAGGCGAGAGGCGTTTT

d_gene: TRBD1
abundance: .
v_gene: TRBV5-6
j_gene: TRBJ1-6
CDR3aa: CASSFGDRGRSNSPLHF
CDR3nt: TGTGCCAGCAGCTTTGGGGACAGGGGGCGTAGTAATTCACCCCTCCACTTT

d_gene: TRBD2
abundance: .
v_gene: TRBV6-5
j_gene: TRBJ2-7
CDR3aa: CASSRAGGSYEQYF
CDR3nt: TGTGCCAGCAGTCGAGCGGGGGGCTCCTACGAGCAGTACTTC

d_gene: .
abundance: .
v_gene: TRBV28
j_gene: TRBJ2-7
CDR3aa: CASSSPPGGGEQYF
CDR3nt: TGTGCCAGCAGTTCCCCCCCTGGGGGCGGCGAGCAGTACTTC

d_gene: .
abundance: .
v_gene: TRBV5-8
j_gene: TRBJ1-4
CDR3aa: CASSQRDALGIEKLFF
CDR3nt: TGTGCCAGCAGCCAGCGGGACGCCCTTGGGATCGAAAAACTGTTTTTT

d_gene: TRBD1
abundance: .
v_gene: TRBV6-1
j_gene: TRBJ1-3
CDR3aa: CASSEPGQGSGNTIYF
CDR3nt: TGTGCCAGCAGTGAGCCGGGACAGGGTTCTGGAAACACCATATATTTT

d_gene: .
abundance: .
v_gene: TRBV6-5
j_gene: TRBJ2-7
CDR3aa: CASRVERQSFYEQYF
CDR3nt: TGTGCCAGCAGGGTCGAACGTCAGTCCTTCTACGAGCAGTACTTC

d_gene: TRBD1
abundance: .
v_gene: TRBV9
j_gene: TRBJ2-2
CDR3aa: CASSVGVGQVVPELFF
CDR3nt: TGTGCCAGCAGCGTAGGTGTGGGACAGGTTGTTCCGGAGCTGTTTTTT

d_gene: TRBD1
abundance: few
v_gene: TRBV5-6
j_gene: TRBJ2-3
CDR3aa: CASSLTTGGGDTQYF
CDR3nt: TGTGCCAGCAGCTTGACGACAGGGGGAGGCGATACGCAGTATTTT

d_gene: .
abundance: .
v_gene: TRBV3-1/TRBV3-2
j_gene: TRBJ2-7
CDR3aa: CASSQDSPAYEQYF
CDR3nt: TGTGCCAGCAGCCAAGACTCGCCGGCCTACGAGCAGTACTTC

d_gene: .
abundance: .
v_gene: TRBV4-2
j_gene: TRBJ1-2
CDR3aa: CASSQDVQAGASSYGYTF
CDR3nt: TGTGCCAGCAGCCAAGATGTCCAGGCAGGGGCATCGTCCTATGGCTACACCTTC